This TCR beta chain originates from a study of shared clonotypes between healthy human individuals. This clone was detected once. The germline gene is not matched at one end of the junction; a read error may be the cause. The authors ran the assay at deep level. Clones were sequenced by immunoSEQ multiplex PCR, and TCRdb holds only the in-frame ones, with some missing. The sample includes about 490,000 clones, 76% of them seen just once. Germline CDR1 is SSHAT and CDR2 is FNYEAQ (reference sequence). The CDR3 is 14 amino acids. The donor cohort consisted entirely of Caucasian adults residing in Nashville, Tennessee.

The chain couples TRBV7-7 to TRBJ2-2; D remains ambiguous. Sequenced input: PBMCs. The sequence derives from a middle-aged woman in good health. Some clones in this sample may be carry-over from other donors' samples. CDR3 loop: CASSRDPNTGELFF. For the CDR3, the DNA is TGTGCTAGCAGCCGCGACCCGAACACCGGGGAGCTGTTTTTT. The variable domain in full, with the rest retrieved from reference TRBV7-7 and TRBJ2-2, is GAGVSQSPRYKVTKRGQDVTLRCDPISSHATLYWYQQALGQGPEFLTYFNYEAQPDKSGLPSDRFSAERPEGSISTLTIQRTEQRDSAMYRCASSRDPNTGELFFGEGSRLTVL.